These T cell receptor beta chains were read from a single sample in a study of T cell repertoires in cytomegalovirus infection. Using its own MiXCR run on the reads, TCRdb lists one record per CDR3 protein. The table lists 510,000 or so distinct CDR3 sequences, 26% of them singletons, with about 12% in the top ten. Sequencing was done on a sample of PBMCs. The receptors here all came from a human donor in good health (CMV status not recorded). Some clones in this sample may be carry-over from other donors' samples. The CDR3 runs from the conserved cysteine through the conserved F or W. Fields, in order: J gene, D gene, clone size, V gene, CDR3 protein, CDR3 DNA. A D gene is named only where the DNA matches it firmly. Clone size is shown for a subset of rows, as once, few, many or a class of expanded clone.

>TRBJ1-2|.|few|TRBV18
CASSPLSRESGYTF
TGTGCCAGCTCACCCCTAAGCCGTGAGAGCGGCTACACCTTC
>TRBJ2-1|.|.|TRBV7-4
CASSSGRGGQFF
TGTGCCAGCAGCTCAGGGCGAGGAGGACAGTTCTTC
>TRBJ2-3|.|many|TRBV7-6
CASSLGSGYFTDTQYF
TGTGCCAGCAGCTTAGGGTCGGGGTACTTCACAGATACGCAGTATTTT
>TRBJ2-2|TRBD2|.|TRBV11-2
CASSPRMTSGTGELFF
TGTGCCAGCAGCCCCAGGATGACTAGCGGTACCGGGGAGCTGTTTTTT
>TRBJ1-1|TRBD1|many|TRBV7-2
CASSRGQVRRNTEAFF
TGTGCCAGCAGTCGGGGACAGGTGAGAAGAAACACTGAAGCTTTCTTT
>TRBJ2-5|TRBD2|few|TRBV9
CASSVEGLAGRETQYF
TGTGCCAGCAGCGTAGAGGGATTAGCGGGACGAGAGACCCAGTACTTC
>TRBJ1-5|.|once|TRBV19
CASSIAERQPQHF
TGTGCCAGTAGTATTGCTGAGAGACAGCCCCAGCATTTT
>TRBJ2-2|.|.|TRBV10-3
CAISVDEGQAGELFF
TGTGCCATCAGTGTGGATGAGGGTCAGGCCGGGGAGCTGTTTTTT
>TRBJ1-1|.|few|TRBV19
CASSIDTGSQNTEAFF
TGTGCCAGTAGTATAGATACAGGGTCCCAGAACACTGAAGCTTTCTTT
>TRBJ1-2|TRBD1|.|TRBV3-1
CASSQTGQGTYGYTF
TGTGCCAGCAGCCAAACGGGACAGGGGACCTATGGCTACACCTTC